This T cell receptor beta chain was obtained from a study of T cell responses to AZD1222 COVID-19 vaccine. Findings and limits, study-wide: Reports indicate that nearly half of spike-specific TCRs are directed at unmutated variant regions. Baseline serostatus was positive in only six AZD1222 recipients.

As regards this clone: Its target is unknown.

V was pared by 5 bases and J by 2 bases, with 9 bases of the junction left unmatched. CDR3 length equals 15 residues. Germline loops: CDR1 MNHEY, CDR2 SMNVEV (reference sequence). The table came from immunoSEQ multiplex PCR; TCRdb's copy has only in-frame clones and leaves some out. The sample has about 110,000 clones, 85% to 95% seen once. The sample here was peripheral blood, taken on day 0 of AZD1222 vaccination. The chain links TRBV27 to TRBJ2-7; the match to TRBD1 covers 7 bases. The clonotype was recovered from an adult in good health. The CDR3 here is CASSTTGDLTYEQYF. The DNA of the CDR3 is TGTGCCAGCAGTACCACAGGGGATCTCACCTACGAGCAGTACTTC.